Listed here is a single T cell receptor beta chain. Its antigen is not identified. CD4+CD127+ cells were sorted as the conventional CD4 T cells. Healthy unrelated donors supplied the control samples. The record originates from a study of B cell selection in AIRE deficiency. Study observations and caveats: Healthy donors alone shared 30% to 35% of fewer than 4,000 Treg sequences; patients alone roughly 10%. With only TCRbeta sequenced, about 37% of shared healthy Treg sequences overlapped Tconv. Shared Treg sequences were biased toward short CDR3s with few non-templated nucleotide insertions.

From germline, CDR1 is KGHSH and CDR2 LQKENI. The CDR3 spans 20 residues. Trimming pared 2 bases from V and 6 bases from J, leaving 29 bases between. The protocol was immunoSEQ multiplex PCR, while the TCRdb copy is restricted to in-frame clones and leaves out a portion. The sample has some 25,000 clones; around 95% are singletons. The receptor was derived from a human donor in good health. This sequence joins TRBV18 and TRBJ2-1; perhaps TRBD2 as D (8 bases). What was sequenced was CD4+CD127+ conventional T cells sorted from PBMCs. The CDR3 DNA is TGTGCCAGCTCACCATTGGGGACAGCGGGAGTGTCCCCCTCGGTCAATGAGCAGTTCTTC. This codes for CASSPLGTAGVSPSVNEQFF.